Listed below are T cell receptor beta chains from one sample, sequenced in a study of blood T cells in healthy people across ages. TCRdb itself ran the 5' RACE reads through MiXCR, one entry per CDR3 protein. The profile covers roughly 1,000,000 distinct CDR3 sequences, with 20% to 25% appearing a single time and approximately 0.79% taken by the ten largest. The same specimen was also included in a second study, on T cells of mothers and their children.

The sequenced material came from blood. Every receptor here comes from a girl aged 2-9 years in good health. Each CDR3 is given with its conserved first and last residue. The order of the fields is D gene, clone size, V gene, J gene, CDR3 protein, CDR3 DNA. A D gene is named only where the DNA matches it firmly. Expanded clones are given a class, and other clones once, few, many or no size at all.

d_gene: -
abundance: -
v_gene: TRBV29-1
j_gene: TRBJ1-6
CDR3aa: CSVGGENPNSPLHF
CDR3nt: TGCAGCGTTGGGGGAGAGAATCCTAATTCACCCCTCCACTTT

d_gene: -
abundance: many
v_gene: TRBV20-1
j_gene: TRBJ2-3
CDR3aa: CSACQGFMADTQYF
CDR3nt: TGCAGTGCTTGTCAGGGTTTCATGGCAGATACGCAGTATTTT

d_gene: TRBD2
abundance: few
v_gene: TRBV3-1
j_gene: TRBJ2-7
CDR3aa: CASSPLVGLADSYEQYF
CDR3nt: TGTGCCAGCAGCCCTCTCGTGGGACTAGCGGACTCCTACGAGCAGTACTTC

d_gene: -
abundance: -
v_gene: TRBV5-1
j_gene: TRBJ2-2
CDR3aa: CASSLFRTANTGELFF
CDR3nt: TGCGCCAGCAGCTTGTTTAGGACGGCGAACACCGGGGAGCTGTTTTTT

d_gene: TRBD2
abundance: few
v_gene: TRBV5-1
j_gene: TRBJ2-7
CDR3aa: CASSLRASGGALPSYEQYF
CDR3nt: TGCGCCAGCAGCTTGCGCGCTAGCGGGGGGGCCTTGCCTTCGTACGAGCAGTACTTC

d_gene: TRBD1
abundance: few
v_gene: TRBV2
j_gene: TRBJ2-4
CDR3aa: CASSEEEGAAKNIQYF
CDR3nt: TGTGCCAGCAGTGAAGAAGAGGGGGCTGCCAAAAACATTCAGTACTTC

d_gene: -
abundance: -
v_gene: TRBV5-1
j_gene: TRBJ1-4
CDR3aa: CASSSEGRKLFF
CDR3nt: TGCGCCAGCAGCTCGGAGGGGCGGAAACTGTTTTTT

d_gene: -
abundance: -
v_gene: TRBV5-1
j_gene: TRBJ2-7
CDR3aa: CAIPRTYEQYF
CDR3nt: TGCGCCATTCCCCGAACCTACGAGCAGTACTTC

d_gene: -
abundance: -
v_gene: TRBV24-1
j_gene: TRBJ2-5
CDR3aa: CATSESGRIKETQYF
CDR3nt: TGTGCCACCAGTGAATCGGGACGGATTAAAGAGACCCAGTACTTC

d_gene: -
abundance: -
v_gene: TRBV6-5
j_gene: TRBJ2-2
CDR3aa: CASSDTQNTGELFF
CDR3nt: TGCGCCAGCAGCGACACCCAGAACACCGGGGAGCTGTTTTTT

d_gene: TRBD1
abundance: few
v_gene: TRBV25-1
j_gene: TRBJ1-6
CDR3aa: CASSDGQGYYNSPLHF
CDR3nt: TGTGCCAGCAGTGACGGACAGGGGTACTATAATTCACCCCTCCACTTT

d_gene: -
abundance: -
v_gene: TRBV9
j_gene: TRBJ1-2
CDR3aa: CASSVAGVYGYTF
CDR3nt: TGTGCCAGCAGCGTAGCTGGGGTCTATGGCTACACCTTC

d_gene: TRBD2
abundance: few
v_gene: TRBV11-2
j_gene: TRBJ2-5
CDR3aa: CASSPSGGQTQYF
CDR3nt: TGTGCCAGCAGTCCTAGCGGGGGGCAGACCCAGTACTTC

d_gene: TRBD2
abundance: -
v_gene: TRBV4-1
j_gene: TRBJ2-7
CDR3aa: CASSHAGGDNEQYF
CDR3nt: TGCGCCAGCAGCCATGCGGGGGGAGACAACGAGCAGTACTTC

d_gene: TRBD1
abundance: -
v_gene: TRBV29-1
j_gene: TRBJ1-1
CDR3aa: CSVDGTGPSF
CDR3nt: TGCAGCGTTGACGGGACAGGGCCCTCCTTT

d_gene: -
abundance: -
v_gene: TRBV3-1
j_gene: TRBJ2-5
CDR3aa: CASSQPWRGNEKTQYF
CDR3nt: TGTGCCAGCAGCCAACCATGGAGGGGAAACGAGAAGACCCAGTACTTC

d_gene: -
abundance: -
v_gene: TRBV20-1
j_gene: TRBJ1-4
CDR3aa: CSASVWGGPVHEKLFF
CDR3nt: TGCAGTGCCAGCGTATGGGGGGGGCCGGTTCATGAAAAACTGTTTTTT

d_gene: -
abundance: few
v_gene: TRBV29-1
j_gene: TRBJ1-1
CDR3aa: CSVVFPEGTEAFF
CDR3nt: TGCAGCGTTGTATTCCCGGAGGGCACTGAAGCTTTCTTT

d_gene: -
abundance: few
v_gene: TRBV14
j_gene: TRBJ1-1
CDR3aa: CASSQVRMNTEAFF
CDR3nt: TGTGCCAGCAGCCAGGTCCGCATGAACACTGAAGCTTTCTTT

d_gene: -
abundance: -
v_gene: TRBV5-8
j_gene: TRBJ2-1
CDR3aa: CASRPRVTGNEQFF
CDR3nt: TGTGCCAGCAGACCCCGCGTAACGGGCAATGAGCAGTTCTTC

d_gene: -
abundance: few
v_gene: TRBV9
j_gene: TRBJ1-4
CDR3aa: CASSMSGSTNEKLFF
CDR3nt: TGTGCCAGCAGCATGTCAGGGAGCACTAATGAAAAACTGTTTTTT

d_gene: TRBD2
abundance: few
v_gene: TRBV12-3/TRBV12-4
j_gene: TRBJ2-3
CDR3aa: CASSFRLAGDITDTQYF
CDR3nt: TGTGCCAGCAGTTTCCGACTAGCGGGGGATATCACAGATACGCAGTATTTT

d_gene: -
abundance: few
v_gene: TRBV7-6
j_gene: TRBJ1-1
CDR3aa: CASSLSPLTTEAFF
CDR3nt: TGTGCCAGCAGCTTATCACCTTTGACAACTGAAGCTTTCTTT

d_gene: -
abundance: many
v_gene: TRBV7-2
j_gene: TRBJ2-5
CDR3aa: CASSVTGGSEETQYF
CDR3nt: TGTGCCAGCAGCGTAACTGGGGGGTCGGAAGAGACCCAGTACTTC

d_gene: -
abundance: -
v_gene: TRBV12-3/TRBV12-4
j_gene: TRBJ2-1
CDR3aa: CASSLAGYMNEQFF
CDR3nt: TGTGCCAGCAGTTTAGCGGGATATATGAATGAGCAGTTCTTC

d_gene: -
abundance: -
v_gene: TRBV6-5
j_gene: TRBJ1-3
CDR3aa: CASSVQGPTRGNTIYF
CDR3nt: TGTGCCAGCAGTGTCCAGGGTCCTACGAGAGGAAACACCATATATTTT

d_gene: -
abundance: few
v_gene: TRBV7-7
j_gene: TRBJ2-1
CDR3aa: CASSYTWTTYNEQFF
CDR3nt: TGTGCTAGCAGCTATACATGGACTACCTACAATGAGCAGTTCTTC

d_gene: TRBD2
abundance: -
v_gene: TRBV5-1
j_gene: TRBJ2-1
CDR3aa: CASSLIAGGSYNEQFF
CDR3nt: TGCGCCAGCAGCTTAATAGCGGGGGGCTCCTACAATGAGCAGTTCTTC

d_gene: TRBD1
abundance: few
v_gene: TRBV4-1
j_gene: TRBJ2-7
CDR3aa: CASTRKTGQGFFYEQYF
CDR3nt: TGCGCCAGCACCAGAAAAACGGGACAGGGATTTTTCTACGAGCAGTACTTC

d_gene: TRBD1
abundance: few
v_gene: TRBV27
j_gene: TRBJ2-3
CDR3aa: CASLDRDRFVDTQYF
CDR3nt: TGTGCCAGCCTCGATCGGGACAGGTTCGTCGATACGCAGTATTTT

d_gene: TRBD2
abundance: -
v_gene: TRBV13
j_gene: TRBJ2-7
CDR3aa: CASSLAASGGYEQYF
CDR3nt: TGTGCCAGCAGCTTAGCGGCTAGCGGGGGCTACGAGCAGTACTTC

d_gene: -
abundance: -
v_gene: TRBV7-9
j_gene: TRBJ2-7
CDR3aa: CASSEGLGTGYEQYF
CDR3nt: TGTGCCAGCAGCGAGGGGCTGGGGACGGGCTACGAGCAGTACTTC

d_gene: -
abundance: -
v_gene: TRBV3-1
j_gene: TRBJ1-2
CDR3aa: CASSRLGRANNYGYTF
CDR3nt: TGTGCCAGCAGCCGGTTAGGGAGGGCGAATAACTATGGCTACACCTTC

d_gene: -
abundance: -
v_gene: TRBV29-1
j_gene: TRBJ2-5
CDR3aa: CSVGGWRGREQETQYF
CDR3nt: TGCAGCGTTGGCGGGTGGAGGGGACGTGAGCAAGAGACCCAGTACTTC

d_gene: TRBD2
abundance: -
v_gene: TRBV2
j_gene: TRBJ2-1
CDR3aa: CASLLAGVNEQFF
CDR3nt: TGTGCCAGTCTACTAGCGGGAGTAAATGAGCAGTTCTTC

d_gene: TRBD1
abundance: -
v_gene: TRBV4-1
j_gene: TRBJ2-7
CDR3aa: CASSQDMGTDYEQYF
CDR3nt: TGCGCCAGCAGCCAAGATATGGGGACAGACTACGAGCAGTACTTC

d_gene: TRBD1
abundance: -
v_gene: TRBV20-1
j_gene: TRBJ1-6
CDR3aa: CSAREPTGPEGF
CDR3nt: TGCAGTGCTAGAGAACCGACAGGGCCCGAGGGATTT

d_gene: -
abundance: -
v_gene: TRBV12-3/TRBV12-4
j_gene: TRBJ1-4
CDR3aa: CASSLREKANEKLFF
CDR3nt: TGTGCCAGCAGTTTACGGGAGAAGGCTAATGAAAAACTGTTTTTT

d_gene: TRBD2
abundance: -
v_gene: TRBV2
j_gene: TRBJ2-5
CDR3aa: CASSDTSGKETQYF
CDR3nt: TGTGCCAGCAGTGATACTAGCGGGAAGGAGACCCAGTACTTC

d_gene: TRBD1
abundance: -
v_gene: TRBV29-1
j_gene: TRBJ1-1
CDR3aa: CSGGTGVSEAFF
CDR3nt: TGCAGCGGAGGGACAGGGGTGTCTGAAGCTTTCTTT

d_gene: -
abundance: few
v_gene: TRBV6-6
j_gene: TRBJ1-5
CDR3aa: CASSSFIGNQPQHF
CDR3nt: TGTGCCAGCAGTTCGTTCATTGGCAATCAGCCCCAGCATTTT

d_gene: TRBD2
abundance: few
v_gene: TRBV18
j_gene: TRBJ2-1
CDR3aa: CASSLSASGSSYNEQFF
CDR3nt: TGTGCCAGCTCACTGAGTGCTAGCGGGAGCTCCTACAATGAGCAGTTCTTC

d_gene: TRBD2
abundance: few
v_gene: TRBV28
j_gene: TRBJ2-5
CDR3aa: CASSLIPTSGETQYF
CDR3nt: TGTGCCAGCAGTTTGATCCCGACTAGCGGGGAGACCCAGTACTTC